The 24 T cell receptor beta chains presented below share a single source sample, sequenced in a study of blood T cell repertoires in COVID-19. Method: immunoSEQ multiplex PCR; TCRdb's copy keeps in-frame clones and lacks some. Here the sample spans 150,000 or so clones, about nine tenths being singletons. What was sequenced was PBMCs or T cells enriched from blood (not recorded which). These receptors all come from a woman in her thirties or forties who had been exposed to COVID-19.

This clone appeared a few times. This CDR3 reads CAMGGGSNQPQHF. CDR3 DNA: TGTGCCATGGGCGGGGGGAGCAATCAGCCCCAGCATTTT. The V and J genes are TRBV10-3 and TRBJ1-5, with a possible D match to TRBD1 (5 bases). This CDR3 contains 13 residues. The germline V gene has CDR1 ENHRY and CDR2 SYGVKD. The ends were cut back, 9 bases at V and 1 base at J, with 10 bases in the middle.

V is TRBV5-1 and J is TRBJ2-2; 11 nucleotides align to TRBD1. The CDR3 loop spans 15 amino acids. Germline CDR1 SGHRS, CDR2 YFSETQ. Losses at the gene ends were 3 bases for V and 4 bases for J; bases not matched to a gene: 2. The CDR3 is CASSSGTGGTGELFF. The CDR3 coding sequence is TGCGCCAGCAGCTCGGGGACAGGGGGCACCGGGGAGCTGTTTTTT.

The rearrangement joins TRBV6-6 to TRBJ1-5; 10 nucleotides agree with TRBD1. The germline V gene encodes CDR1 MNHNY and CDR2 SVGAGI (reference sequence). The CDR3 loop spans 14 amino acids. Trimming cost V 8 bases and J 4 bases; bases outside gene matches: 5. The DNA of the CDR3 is TGTGCCAGCGGCGACAGGGGGCGAAATCAGCCCCAGCATTTT. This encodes CASGDRGRNQPQHF.

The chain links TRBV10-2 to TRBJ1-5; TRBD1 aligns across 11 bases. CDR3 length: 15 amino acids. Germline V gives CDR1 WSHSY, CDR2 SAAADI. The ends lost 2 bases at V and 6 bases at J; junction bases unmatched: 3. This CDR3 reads CASSEAGTGGQPQHF. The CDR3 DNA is TGCGCCAGCAGTGAGGCCGGGACAGGGGGTCAGCCCCAGCATTTT.

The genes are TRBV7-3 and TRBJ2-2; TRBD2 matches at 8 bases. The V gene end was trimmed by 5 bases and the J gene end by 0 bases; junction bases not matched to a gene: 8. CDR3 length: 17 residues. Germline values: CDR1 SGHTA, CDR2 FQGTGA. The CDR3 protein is CASSPLRGGSNTGELFF. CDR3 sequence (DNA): TGTGCCAGCAGCCCCCTACGGGGGGGCTCGAACACCGGGGAGCTGTTTTTT.

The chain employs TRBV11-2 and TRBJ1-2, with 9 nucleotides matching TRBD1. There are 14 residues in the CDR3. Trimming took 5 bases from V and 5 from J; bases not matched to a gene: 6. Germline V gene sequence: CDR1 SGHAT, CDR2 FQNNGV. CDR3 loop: CASSEQGAYYGYTF. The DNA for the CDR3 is TGTGCCAGCAGCGAACAGGGGGCTTATTATGGCTACACCTTC.

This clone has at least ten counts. CDR3 residues: CASSLVSQGSDTQYF. CDR3 sequence (DNA): TGTGCCAGCAGCTTAGTGTCACAGGGGAGCGATACGCAGTATTTT. The gene calls are TRBV7-9 and TRBJ2-3; 7 bases are shared with TRBD1. This CDR3 contains 15 residues. Trimming took 1 base from V and 6 from J; bases not matched to a gene: 7. Germline CDR1 reads SEHNR; CDR2 reads FQNEAQ (reference sequence).

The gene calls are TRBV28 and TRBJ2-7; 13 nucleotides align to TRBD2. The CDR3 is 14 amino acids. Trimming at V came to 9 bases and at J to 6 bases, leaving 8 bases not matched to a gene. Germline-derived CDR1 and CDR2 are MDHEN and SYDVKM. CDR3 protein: CASRTSGRPPEQYF. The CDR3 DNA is TGTGCCAGTCGGACTAGCGGGAGACCCCCCGAGCAGTACTTC.

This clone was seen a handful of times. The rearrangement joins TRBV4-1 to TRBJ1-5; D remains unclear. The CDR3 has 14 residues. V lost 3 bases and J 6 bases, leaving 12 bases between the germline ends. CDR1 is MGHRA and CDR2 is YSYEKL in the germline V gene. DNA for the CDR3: TGCGCCAGCAGCCACTCAGGCGCGCTTCAGCCCCAGCATTTT. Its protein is CASSHSGALQPQHF.

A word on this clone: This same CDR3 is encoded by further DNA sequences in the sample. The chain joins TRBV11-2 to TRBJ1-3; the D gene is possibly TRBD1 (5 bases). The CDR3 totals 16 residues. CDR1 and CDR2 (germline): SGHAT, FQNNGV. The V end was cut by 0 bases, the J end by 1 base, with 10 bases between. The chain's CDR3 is CASSLDLPGSGNTIYF. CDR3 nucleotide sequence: TGTGCCAGCAGCTTAGATCTCCCAGGGTCTGGAAACACCATATATTTT.

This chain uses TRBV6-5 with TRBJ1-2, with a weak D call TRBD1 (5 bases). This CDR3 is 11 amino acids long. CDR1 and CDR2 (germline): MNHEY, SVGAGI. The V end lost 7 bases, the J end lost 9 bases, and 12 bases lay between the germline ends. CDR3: CASTRGDSYTF. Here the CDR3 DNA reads TGTGCCAGCACAAGGGGTGATAGCTACACCTTC.

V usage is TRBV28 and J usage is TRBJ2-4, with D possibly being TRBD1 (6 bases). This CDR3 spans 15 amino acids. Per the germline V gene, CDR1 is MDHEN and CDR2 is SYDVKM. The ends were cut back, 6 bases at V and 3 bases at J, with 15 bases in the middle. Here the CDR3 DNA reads TGTGCCAGCAGGGTTGCACAGGGTGTCAAAAACATTCAGTACTTC. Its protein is CASRVAQGVKNIQYF.

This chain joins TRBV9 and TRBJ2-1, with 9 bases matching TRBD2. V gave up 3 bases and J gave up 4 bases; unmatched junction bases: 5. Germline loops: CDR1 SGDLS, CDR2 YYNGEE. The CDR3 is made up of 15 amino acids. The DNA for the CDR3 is TGTGCCAGCAGCGAGCGACTAGCGGTTTACAATGAGCAGTTCTTC. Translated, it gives CASSERLAVYNEQFF.

The CDR3 here is CASSRQVSYEQYF. DNA for the CDR3: TGTGCCAGCTCACGGCAGGTCTCCTACGAGCAGTACTTC. V is TRBV18 and J is TRBJ2-7; no reliable D call. CDR3 size: 13 residues. Germline V lookup: CDR1 KGHSH, CDR2 LQKENI. Trimming removed 4 bases at V and 0 bases at J, with 7 bases between.

The chain's CDR3 is CASSQTTPGQGLDEQYF. The CDR3 nucleotides read TGCGCCAGCAGCCAAACAACACCGGGACAGGGTCTTGACGAGCAGTACTTC. J is TRBJ2-7 and V is TRBV4-3, with 9 bases identical to TRBD1. This CDR3 is 17 amino acids long. Losses at the gene ends were 2 bases for V and 5 bases for J; bases not matched to a gene: 13. The germline gives CDR1 LGHNA, CDR2 YSLEER.

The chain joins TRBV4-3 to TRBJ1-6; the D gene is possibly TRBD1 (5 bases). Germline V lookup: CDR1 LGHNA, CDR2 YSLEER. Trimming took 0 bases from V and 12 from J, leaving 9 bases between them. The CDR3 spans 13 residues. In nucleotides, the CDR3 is TGCGCCAGCAGCCAAGATCGTGACAGACCCCTCCACTTT. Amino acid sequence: CASSQDRDRPLHF.

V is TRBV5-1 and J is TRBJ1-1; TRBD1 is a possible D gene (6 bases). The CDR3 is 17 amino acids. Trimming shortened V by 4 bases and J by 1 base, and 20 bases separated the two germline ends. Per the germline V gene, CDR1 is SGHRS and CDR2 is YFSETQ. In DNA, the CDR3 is TGCGCCAGCAGCGCCGAACGCCGGACAGACCAGAACACTGAAGCTTTCTTT. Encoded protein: CASSAERRTDQNTEAFF.

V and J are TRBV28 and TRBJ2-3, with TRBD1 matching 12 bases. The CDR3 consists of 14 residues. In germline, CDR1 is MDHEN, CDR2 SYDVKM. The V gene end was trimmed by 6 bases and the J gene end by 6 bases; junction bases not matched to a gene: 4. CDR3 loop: CASRPGQGADTQYF. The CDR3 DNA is TGTGCCAGCAGACCGGGACAGGGGGCCGATACGCAGTATTTT.

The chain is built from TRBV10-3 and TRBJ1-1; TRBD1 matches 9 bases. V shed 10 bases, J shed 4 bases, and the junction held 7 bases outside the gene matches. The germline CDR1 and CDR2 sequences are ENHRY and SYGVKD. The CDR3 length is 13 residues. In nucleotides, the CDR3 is TGTGCCACCATGGGGACAGGGTTCACTGAAGCTTTCTTT. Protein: CATMGTGFTEAFF.

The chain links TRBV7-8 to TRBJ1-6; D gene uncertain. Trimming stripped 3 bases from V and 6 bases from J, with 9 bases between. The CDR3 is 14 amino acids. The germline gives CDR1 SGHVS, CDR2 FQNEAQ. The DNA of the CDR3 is TGTGCCAGCAGCTTTACAGAGTCTAATTCACCCCTCCACTTT. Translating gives CASSFTESNSPLHF. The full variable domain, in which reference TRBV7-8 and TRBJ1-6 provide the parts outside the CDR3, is GAGVSQSPRYKVAKRGQDVALRCDPISGHVSLFWYQQALGQGPEFLTYFQNEAQLDKSGLPSDRFFAERPEGSVSTLKIQRTQQEDSAVYLCASSFTESNSPLHFGNGTRLTVT.

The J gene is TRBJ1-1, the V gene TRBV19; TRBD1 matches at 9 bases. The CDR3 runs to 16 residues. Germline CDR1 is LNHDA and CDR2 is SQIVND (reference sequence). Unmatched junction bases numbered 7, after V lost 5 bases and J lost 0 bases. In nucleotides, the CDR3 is TGTGCCAGTAGTCCTAGACAGGGGGATTTGAACACTGAAGCTTTCTTT. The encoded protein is CASSPRQGDLNTEAFF. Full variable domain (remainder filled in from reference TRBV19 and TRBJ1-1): DGGITQSPKYLFRKEGQNVTLSCEQNLNHDAMYWYRQDPGQGLRLIYYSQIVNDFQKGDIAEGYSVSREKKESFPLTVTSAQKNPTAFYLCASSPRQGDLNTEAFFGQGTRLTVV.

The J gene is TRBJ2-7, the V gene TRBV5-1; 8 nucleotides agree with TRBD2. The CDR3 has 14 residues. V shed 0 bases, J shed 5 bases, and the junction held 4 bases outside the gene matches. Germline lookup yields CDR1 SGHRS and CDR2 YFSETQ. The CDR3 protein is CASSLGAGGHEQYF. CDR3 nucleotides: TGCGCCAGCAGCTTGGGGGCGGGAGGCCACGAGCAGTACTTC.

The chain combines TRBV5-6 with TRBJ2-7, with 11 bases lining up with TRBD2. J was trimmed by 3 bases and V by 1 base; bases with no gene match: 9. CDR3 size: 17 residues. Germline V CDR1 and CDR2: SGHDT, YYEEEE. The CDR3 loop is CASSLISLGLAGYEQYF. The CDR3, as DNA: TGTGCCAGCAGCTTGATCTCTCTAGGACTAGCGGGCTACGAGCAGTACTTC.

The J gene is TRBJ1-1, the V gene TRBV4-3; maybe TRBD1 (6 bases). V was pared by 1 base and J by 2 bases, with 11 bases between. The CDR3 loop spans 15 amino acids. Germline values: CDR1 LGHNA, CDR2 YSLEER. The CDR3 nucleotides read TGCGCCAGCAGCCAAGGCGGGGGGCGAAACACTGAAGCTTTCTTT. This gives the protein CASSQGGGRNTEAFF.